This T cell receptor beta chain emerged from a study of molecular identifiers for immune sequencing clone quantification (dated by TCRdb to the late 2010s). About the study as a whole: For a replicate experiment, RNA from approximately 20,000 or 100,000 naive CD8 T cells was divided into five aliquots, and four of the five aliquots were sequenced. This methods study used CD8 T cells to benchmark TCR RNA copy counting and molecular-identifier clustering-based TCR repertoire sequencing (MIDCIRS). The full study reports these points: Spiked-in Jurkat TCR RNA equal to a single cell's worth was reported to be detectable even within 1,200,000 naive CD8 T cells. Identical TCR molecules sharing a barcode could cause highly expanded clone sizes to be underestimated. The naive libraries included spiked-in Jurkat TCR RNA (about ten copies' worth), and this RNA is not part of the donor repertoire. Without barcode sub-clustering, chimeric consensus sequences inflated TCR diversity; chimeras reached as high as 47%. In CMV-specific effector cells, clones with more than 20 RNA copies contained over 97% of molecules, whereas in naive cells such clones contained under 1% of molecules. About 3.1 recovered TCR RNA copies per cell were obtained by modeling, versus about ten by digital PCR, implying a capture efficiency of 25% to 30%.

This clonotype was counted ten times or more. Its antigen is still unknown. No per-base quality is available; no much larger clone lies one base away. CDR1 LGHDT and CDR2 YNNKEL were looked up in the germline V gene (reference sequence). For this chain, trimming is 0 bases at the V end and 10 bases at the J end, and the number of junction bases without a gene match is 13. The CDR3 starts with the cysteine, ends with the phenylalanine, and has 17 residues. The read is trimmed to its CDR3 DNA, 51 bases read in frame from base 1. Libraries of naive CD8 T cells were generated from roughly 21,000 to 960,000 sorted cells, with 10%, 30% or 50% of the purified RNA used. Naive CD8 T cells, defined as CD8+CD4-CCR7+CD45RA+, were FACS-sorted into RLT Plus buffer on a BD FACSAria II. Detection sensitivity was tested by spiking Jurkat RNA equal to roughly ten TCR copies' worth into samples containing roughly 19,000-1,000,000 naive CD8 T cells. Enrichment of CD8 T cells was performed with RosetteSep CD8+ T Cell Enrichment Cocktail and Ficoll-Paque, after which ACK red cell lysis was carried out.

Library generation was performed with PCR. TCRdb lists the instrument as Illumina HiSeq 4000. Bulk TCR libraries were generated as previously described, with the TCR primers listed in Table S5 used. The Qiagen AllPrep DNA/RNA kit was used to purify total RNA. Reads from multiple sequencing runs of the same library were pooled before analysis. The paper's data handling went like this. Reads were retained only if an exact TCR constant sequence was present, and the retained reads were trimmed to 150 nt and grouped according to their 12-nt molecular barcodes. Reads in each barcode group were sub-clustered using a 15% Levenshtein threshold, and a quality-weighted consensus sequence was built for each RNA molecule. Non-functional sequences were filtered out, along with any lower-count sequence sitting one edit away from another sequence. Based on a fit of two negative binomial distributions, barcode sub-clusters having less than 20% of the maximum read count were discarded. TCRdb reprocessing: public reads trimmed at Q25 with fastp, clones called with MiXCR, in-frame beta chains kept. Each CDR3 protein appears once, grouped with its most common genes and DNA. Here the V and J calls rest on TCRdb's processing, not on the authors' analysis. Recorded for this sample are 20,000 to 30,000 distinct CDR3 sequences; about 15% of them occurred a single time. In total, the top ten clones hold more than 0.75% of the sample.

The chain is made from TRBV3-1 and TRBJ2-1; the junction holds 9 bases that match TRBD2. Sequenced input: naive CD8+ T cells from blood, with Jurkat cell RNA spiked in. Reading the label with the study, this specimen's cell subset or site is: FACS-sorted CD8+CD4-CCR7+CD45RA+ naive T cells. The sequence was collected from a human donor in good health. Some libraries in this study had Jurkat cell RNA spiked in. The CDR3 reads CASSQDRRASGIVEQFF. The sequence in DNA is TGTGCCAGCAGCCAAGATCGAAGGGCTAGCGGGATTGTCGAGCAGTTCTTC.